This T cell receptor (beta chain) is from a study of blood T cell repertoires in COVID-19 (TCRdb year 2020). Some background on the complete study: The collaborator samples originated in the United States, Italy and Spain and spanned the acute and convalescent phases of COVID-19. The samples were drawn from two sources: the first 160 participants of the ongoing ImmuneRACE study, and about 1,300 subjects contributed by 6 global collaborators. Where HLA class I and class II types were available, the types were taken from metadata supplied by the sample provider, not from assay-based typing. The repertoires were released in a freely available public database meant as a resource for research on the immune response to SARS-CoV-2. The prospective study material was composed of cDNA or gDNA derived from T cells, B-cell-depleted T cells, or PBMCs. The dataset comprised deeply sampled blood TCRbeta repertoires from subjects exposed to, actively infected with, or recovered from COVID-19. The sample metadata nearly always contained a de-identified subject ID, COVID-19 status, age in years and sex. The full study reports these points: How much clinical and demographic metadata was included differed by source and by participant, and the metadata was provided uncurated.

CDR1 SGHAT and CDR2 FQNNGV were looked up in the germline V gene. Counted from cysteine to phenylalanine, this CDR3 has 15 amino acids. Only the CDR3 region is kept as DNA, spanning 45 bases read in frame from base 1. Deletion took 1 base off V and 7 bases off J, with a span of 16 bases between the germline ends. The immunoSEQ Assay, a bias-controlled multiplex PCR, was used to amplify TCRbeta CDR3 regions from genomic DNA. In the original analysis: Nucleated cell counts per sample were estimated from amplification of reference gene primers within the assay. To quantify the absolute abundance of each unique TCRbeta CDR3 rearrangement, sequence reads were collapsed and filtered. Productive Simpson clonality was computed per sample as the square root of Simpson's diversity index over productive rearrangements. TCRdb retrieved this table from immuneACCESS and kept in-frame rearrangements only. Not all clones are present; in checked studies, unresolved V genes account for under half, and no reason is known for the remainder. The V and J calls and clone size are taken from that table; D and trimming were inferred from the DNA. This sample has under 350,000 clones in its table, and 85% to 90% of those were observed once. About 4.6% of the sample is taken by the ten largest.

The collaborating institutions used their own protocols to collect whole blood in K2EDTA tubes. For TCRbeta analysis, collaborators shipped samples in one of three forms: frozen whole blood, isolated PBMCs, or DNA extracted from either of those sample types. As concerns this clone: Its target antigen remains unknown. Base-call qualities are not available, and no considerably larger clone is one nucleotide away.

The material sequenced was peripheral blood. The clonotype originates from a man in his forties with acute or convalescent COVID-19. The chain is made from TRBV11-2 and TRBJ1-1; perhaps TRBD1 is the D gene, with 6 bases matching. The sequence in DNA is TGTGCCAGCAGCTTAGTCCGGGACATGGCGGGTGAAGCTTTCTTT. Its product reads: CASSLVRDMAGEAFF.